Below are 5 T cell receptor beta chains sequenced from a single sample in a study of cytotoxic CD8 clonotypes in ibrutinib-treated CLL. Using immunoSEQ multiplex PCR, the repertoire was profiled, and TCRdb retains in-frame clones only, with some absent. Of some 70,000 clones listed, approximately 90% are singletons. The sequences come from PBMCs, collected after 12 months of ibrutinib treatment. Receptors originate from a human donor with chronic lymphocytic leukemia.

V is TRBV11-2 and J is TRBJ2-7, with D hard to call. CDR3 length: 15 amino acids. Trimming stripped 7 bases from V and 2 bases from J, with 18 bases between. Germline CDR1 is SGHAT and CDR2 is FQNNGV. The CDR3 nucleotides are TGTGCCAGCAACACCCAACCCGCGGTACCCTACGAGCAGTACTTC. Amino acids: CASNTQPAVPYEQYF.

CDR3 nucleotides: TGTGCCAGCAGCCACCAGCCTATGGCTGAAGCTTTCTTT. Protein sequence: CASSHQPMAEAFF. The gene calls are TRBV13 and TRBJ1-1; D is undetermined. V was shortened by 5 bases and J by 6 bases, with 13 bases between the two germline ends. The CDR3 sequence is 13 residues long. Germline CDR1 reads PRHDT; CDR2 reads FYEKMQ (reference sequence).

Turning to this clone: One junction end does not reproduce the germline sequence, and a read error may be involved. The chain employs TRBV11-3 and TRBJ2-1; the D gene is possibly TRBD2 (5 bases). This CDR3 has 14 residues. Germline CDR1 SGHNT, CDR2 YENEEA. The CDR3 DNA reads TGTGCCAGCAGCTTAGACCAGGCAAGCGGACCACCCATCTTC. Protein sequence: CASSLDQASGPPIF.

This clone was picked up one time. The chain combines TRBV18 with TRBJ2-6; D is unclear. V lost 6 bases and J lost 2, with 5 bases in between. This CDR3 contains 13 residues. The germline V gene encodes CDR1 KGHSH and CDR2 LQKENI. The CDR3 region has the DNA TGTGCCAGCTCTCTCCCTGGGGCCAACGTCCTGACTTTC. Its translation is CASSLPGANVLTF.

V and J are TRBV27 and TRBJ1-4; 10 bases agree with TRBD1. Trimming took 5 bases from V and 6 from J; bases not matched to a gene: 0. The CDR3 sequence is 13 residues long. The germline CDR1 and CDR2 sequences are MNHEY and SMNVEV (reference sequence). The CDR3 bases are TGTGCCAGCAGTGGGACAGGGGATGAAAAACTGTTTTTT. Protein sequence: CASSGTGDEKLFF.